This T cell receptor (beta chain) was captured in a study of OX40 agonist ivuxolimab in advanced cancers. Findings of the study overall: CD4+ and CD8+ blood T cells expanded clonally by week 6 at 0.1 to 3.0 mg/kg. Partial responders at 0.1-3.0 mg/kg showed near-lowest clonal expansion.

CDR3 size: 12 residues. J gave up 16 bases and V 4 bases, and 9 bases lay outside the gene matches. Germline values: CDR1 SGHVS, CDR2 FQNEAQ. A word on this clone: No antigen is known for it.

Sequencing was performed with immunoSEQ multiplex PCR; in TCRdb, only in-frame clones are kept and a portion is missing. The sample has over 8,000 clones, about three quarters seen once. The V and J genes are TRBV7-8 and TRBJ1-4, with TRBD1 identical over 7 bases. The sequence was obtained from an adult with an advanced solid tumor such as melanoma, head and neck, liver or kidney cancer. This material consisted of CD4+ or CD8+ T cells sorted from blood, taken in a trial of the OX40 agonist ivuxolimab. The CDR3 DNA follows: TGTGCCAGCAGCTGGGGACGACAGGGTCCGTTTTTT. Translating gives CASSWGRQGPFF.